This T cell receptor (beta chain) was retrieved from a study of blood T cell repertoires in COVID-19. Study information: Sources were T cells, B-cell-depleted T cells, or PBMCs; the material itself was cDNA or gDNA.

Assay used: immunoSEQ multiplex PCR; TCRdb lists only in-frame clones, some missing. The sample lists about 360,000 clones; 70% to 90% were seen once. J gave up 7 bases and V 6 bases, and 13 bases lay outside the gene matches. The CDR3 consists of 16 residues. CDR1 is SQVTM, CDR2 ANQGSEA, per germline. Sample: PBMCs or T cells enriched from blood (not recorded which). The TCR sequence derives from a man aged 25 to 40 who had recovered from COVID-19. This sequence joins TRBV29-1 and TRBJ2-3; 13 nucleotides align to TRBD2. CDR3 residues: CSVASSGLAGLYTQYF. The DNA of the CDR3 is TGCAGCGTCGCGAGCTCGGGACTAGCGGGGTTATATACGCAGTATTTT.